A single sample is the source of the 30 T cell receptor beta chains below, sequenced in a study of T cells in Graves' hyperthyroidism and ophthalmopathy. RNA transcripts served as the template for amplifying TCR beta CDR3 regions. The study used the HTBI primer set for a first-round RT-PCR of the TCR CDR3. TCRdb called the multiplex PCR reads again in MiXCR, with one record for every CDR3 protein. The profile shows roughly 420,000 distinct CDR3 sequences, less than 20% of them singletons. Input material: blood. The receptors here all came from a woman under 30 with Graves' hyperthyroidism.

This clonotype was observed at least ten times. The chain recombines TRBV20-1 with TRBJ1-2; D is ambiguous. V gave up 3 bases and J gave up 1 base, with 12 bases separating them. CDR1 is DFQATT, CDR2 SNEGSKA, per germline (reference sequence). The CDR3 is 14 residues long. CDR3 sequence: CSASASDRNYGYTF. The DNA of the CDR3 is TGCAGTGCTAGCGCCTCCGACCGTAACTATGGCTACACCTTC.

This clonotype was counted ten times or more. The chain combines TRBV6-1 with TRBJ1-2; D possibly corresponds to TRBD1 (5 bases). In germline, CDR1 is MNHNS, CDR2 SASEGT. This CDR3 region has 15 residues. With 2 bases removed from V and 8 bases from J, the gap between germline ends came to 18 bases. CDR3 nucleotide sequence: TGTGCCAGCAGTGAACCGACAGAGGGGAAGGGGGGCTACACCTTC. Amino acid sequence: CASSEPTEGKGGYTF.

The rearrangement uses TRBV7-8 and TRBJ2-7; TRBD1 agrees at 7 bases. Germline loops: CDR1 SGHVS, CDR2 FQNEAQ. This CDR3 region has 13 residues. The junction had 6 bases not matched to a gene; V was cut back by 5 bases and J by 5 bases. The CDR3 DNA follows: TGTGCCAGCAGCGAGGGGGCGGAGGACGAGCAGTACTTC. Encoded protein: CASSEGAEDEQYF.

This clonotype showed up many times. CDR3 protein: CASSQSEQGNSEQFF. In DNA form, the CDR3 reads TGTGCCAGCAGCCAATCGGAACAGGGTAACAGTGAGCAGTTCTTC. V is TRBV3-1 and J is TRBJ2-1, with D possibly being TRBD1 (6 bases). V lost 2 bases, J lost 9 bases, and 17 bases lay in between. The length of the CDR3 is 15 residues. Germline CDR1 LGHDT, CDR2 YNNKEL (reference sequence).

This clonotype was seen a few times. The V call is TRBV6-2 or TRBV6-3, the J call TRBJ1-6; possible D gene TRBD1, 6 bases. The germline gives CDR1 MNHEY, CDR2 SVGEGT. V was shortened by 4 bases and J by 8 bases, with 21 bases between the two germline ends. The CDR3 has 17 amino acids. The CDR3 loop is CASSFPYHAQGDSPLHF. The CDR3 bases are TGTGCCAGCAGTTTCCCCTACCATGCACAGGGAGATTCACCCCTCCACTTT.

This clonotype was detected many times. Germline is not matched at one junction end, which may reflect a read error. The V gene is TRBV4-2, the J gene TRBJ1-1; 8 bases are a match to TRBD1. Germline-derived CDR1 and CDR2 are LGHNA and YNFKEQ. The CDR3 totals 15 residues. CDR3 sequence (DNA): TGTGCCAGCAGCGAAGACAGGGGATTGAACACTGAAGCTTTCTTT. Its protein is CASSEDRGLNTEAFF.

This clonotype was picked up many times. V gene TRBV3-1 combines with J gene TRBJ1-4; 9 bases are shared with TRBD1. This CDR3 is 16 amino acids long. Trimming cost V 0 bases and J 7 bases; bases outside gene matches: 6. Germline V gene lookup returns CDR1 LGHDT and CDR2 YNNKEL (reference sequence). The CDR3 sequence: CASSQDTGGRAEKLFF. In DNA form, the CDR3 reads TGTGCCAGCAGCCAAGACACAGGGGGCCGGGCTGAAAAACTGTTTTTT.

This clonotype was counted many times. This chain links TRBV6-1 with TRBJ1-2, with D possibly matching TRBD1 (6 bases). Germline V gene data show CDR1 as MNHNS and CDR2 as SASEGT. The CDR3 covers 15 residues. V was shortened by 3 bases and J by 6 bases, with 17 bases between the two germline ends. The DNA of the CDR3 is TGTGCCAGCAGTGACCCCCAACGGGGGGCCAATGGCTACACCTTC. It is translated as CASSDPQRGANGYTF.

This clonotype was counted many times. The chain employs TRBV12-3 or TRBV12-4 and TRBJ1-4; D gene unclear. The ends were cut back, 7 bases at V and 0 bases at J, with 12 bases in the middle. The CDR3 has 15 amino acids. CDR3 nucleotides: TGTGCCAGCACCCCCGCCATAGCAACTAATGAAAAACTGTTTTTT. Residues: CASTPAIATNEKLFF.

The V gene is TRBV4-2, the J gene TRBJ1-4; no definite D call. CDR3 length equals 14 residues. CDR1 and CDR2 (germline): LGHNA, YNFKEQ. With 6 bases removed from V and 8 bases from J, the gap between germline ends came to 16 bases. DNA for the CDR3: TGTGCCAGCAGTCTTTATAAAGGGAGAGAAAAACTGTTTTTT. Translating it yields CASSLYKGREKLFF.

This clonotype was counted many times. CDR3 in DNA: TGTGCCAGCAGCTTACCCGGACAGGGAGACAATGAGCAGTTCTTC. It codes for CASSLPGQGDNEQFF. The chain carries TRBV5-6 and TRBJ2-1, with TRBD1 matching over 8 bases. V gave up 2 bases and J gave up 5 bases; unmatched junction bases: 6. The CDR3 is 15 residues long. Germline CDR1 and CDR2: SGHDT and YYEEEE.

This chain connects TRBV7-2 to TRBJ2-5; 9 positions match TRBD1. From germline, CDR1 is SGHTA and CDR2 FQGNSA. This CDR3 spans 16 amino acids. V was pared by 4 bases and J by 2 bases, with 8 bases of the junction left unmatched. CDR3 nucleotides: TGTGCCAGCAGCTCTTTCCGCGGACAGGGGCAAGAGACCCAGTACTTC. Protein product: CASSSFRGQGQETQYF.

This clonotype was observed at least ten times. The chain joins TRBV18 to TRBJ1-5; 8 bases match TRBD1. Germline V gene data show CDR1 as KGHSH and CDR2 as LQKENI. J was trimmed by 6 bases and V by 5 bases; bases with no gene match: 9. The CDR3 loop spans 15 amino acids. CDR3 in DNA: TGTGCCAGCTCAGCGGACAGGGAGATGGGTCAGCCCCAGCATTTT. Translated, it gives CASSADREMGQPQHF.

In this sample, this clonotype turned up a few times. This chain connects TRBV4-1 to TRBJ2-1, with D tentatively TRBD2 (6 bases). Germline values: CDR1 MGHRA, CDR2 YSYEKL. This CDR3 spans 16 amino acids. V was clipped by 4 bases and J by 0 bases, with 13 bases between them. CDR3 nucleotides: TGCGCCAGCAGCCCACCCCTAGCGAACTCCTACAATGAGCAGTTCTTC. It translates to CASSPPLANSYNEQFF.

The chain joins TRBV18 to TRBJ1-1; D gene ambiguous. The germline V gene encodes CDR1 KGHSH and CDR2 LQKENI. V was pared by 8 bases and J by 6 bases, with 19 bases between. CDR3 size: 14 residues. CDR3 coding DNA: TGTGCCAGCACATCGGGGAGGGTCGGGGCTGAAGCTTTCTTT. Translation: CASTSGRVGAEAFF.

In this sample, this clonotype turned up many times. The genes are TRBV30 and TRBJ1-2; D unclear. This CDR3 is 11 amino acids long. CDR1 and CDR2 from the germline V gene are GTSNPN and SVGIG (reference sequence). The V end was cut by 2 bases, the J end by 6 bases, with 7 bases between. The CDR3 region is CAWSIFNGYTF. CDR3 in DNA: TGTGCCTGGAGTATTTTTAATGGCTACACCTTC.

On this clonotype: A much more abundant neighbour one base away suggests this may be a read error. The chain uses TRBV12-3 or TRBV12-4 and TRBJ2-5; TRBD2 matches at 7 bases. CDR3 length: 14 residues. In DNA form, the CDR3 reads TGTGCCGGCAGTTTAGGGAGGGGCTTGGAGACCCAGTACTTC. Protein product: CAGSLGRGLETQYF.

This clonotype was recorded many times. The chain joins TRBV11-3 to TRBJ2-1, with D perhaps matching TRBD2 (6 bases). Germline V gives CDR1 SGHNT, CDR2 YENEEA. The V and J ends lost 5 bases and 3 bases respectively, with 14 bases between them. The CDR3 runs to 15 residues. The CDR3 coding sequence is TGTGCCAGCAGCCCCGCACGCGGGGTCTACAATGAGCAGTTCTTC. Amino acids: CASSPARGVYNEQFF.

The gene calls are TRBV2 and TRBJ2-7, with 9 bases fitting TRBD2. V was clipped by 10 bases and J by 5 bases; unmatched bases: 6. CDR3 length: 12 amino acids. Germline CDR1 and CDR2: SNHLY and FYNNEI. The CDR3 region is CATISGGHEQYF. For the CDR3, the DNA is TGTGCCACCATTAGCGGGGGCCACGAGCAGTACTTC.

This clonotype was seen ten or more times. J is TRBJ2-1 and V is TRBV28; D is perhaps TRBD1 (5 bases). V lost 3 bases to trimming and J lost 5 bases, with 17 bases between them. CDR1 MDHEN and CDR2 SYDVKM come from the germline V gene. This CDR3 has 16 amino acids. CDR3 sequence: CASSLQGPTSHNEQFF. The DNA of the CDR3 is TGTGCCAGCAGTTTGCAGGGTCCGACTTCCCACAATGAGCAGTTCTTC.

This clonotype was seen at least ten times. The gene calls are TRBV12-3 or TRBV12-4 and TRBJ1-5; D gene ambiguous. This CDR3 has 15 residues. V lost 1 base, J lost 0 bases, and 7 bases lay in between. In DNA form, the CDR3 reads TGTGCCAGCAGTTTAGGAATTTTTAGCAATCAGCCCCAGCATTTT. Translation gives CASSLGIFSNQPQHF.

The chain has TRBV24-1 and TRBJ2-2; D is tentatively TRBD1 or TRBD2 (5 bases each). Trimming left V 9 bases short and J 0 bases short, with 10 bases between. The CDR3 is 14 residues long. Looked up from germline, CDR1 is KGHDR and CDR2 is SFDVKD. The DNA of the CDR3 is TGTGCCACCGGGGGACCGACGAACACCGGGGAGCTGTTTTTT. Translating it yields CATGGPTNTGELFF.

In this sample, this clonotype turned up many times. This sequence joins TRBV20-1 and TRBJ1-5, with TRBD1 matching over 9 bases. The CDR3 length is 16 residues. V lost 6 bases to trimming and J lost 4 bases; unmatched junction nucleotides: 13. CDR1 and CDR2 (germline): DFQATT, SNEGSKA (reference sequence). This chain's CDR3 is CSALTLQGAGNQPQHF. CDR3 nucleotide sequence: TGCAGTGCCCTAACCCTACAGGGGGCGGGAAATCAGCCCCAGCATTTT.

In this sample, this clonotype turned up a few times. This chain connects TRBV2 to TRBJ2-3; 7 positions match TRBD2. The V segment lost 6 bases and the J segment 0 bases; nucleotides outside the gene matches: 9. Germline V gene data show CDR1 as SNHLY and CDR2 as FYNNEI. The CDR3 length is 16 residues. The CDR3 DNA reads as TGTGCCAGCAGGCCCTTGACGCGGGGGAGCACAGATACGCAGTATTTT. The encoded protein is CASRPLTRGSTDTQYF.

The CDR3 loop reads CASSYSRASSYNEQFF. The CDR3 DNA reads TGTGCCAGCAGTTACTCAAGGGCGAGCTCCTACAATGAGCAGTTCTTC. This chain uses TRBV6-5 with TRBJ2-1; D gene uncertain. This CDR3 spans 16 amino acids. V was pared by 0 bases and J by 0 bases, with 9 bases between. CDR1 and CDR2 (germline): MNHEY, SVGAGI.

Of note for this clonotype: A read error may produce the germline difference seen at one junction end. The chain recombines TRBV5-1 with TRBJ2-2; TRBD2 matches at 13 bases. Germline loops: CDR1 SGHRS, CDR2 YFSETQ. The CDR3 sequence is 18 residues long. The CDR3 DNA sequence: TGCGGCAGCAGCCCCATACTAGCGGGGGGGCTCGGCACCGGGGAGCTGTTTTTT. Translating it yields CGSSPILAGGLGTGELFF.

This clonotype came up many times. The CDR3 nucleotides read TGTGCCAGCACGTCCAGGGACAATCAGCCCCAGCATTTT. It translates to CASTSRDNQPQHF. The V and J genes are TRBV6-1 and TRBJ1-5, with D perhaps TRBD1 (5 bases). V lost 7 bases to trimming and J lost 3 bases, with 10 bases between them. There are 13 residues in the CDR3. Germline CDR1 MNHNS, CDR2 SASEGT.

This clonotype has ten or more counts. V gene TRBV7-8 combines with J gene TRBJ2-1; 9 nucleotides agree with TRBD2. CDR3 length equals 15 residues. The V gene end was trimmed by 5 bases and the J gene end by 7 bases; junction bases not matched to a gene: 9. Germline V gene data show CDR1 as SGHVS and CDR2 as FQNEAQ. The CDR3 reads CASSISSGRTNEQFF. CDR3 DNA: TGTGCCAGCAGCATAAGTAGCGGGAGAACAAATGAGCAGTTCTTC.

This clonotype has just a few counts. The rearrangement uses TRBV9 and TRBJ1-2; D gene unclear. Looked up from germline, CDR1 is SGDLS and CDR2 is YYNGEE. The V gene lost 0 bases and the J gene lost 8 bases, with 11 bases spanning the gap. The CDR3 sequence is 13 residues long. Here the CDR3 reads CASSVGQIDGYTF. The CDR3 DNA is TGTGCCAGCAGCGTAGGACAAATAGACGGCTACACCTTC.

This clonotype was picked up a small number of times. The chain's CDR3 is CASSGWTTNEQFF. The DNA of the CDR3 is TGTGCCAGCAGCGGATGGACTACCAATGAGCAGTTCTTC. V usage is TRBV5-6 and J usage is TRBJ2-1, with D perhaps matching TRBD2 (6 bases). This CDR3 comprises 13 residues. Germline V gene data show CDR1 as SGHDT and CDR2 as YYEEEE. V lost 4 bases to trimming and J lost 6 bases, with 11 bases between them.